This T cell receptor (beta chain) was observed in a study of radiation and T cells in renal cell carcinoma. Only in-frame clones appear in the TCRdb table, and some are missing; sequencing was by immunoSEQ multiplex PCR. The sample consists of more than 20,000 clones, about 85% of them appearing once. Study findings and constraints: Without pretreatment biopsies, baseline tumor clonotype presence was undetermined. Top tumor clonotypes rose in blood 2 weeks post-radiation, then contracted.

Remarks on this clone: Its antigen remains unidentified.

This CDR3 region has 15 residues. Trimming took 0 bases from V and 5 from J; bases not matched to a gene: 1. From germline, CDR1 is MNHEY and CDR2 SVGAGI. Time point: blood 2 weeks post-SBRT. The treatment: 15 Gy SBRT to primary tumor, nephrectomy 4 weeks later. Radiation-treated patients gave blood at baseline, week 2 and week 4. The patient's renal cell carcinoma had clear cell pathology. This chain joins TRBV6-5 and TRBJ2-4; TRBD1 aligns across 10 bases. The receptor's source is a man aged 60 to 75 with renal cell carcinoma. The specimen was blood, collected from a patient whose treatment included radiotherapy and nephrectomy. The chain's CDR3 is CASSYSGTGENIQYF. DNA of the CDR3: TGTGCCAGCAGTTACTCTGGGACAGGGGAAAACATTCAGTACTTC.